Below, 2 T cell receptor beta chains from the same sample are listed, as sequenced in a study of monozygotic twins with inflammatory bowel disease (dated by TCRdb to about 2019). Library generation was performed with 5' RACE. These reads were obtained on an Illumina HiSeq 2500. TCRdb reprocessed the reads, reporting each CDR3 protein sequence once and no DNA. The sample's own table lists over 350,000 distinct CDR3 sequences. The biggest ten clones account for approximately 2.8% of the sample. The sample taken for sequencing was blood. These TCRs come from a human donor with ulcerative colitis or Crohn's disease, or a healthy co-twin of an affected twin (not recorded which).

The V and J genes are TRBV5-1 and TRBJ1-2; TCRdb calls TRBD1, which cannot be checked without DNA. The CDR3 length is 14 residues. Germline lookup yields CDR1 SGHRS and CDR2 YFSETQ. The CDR3 here is CASSLGGFEDGYTF.

The V call is TRBV6-5, the J call TRBJ2-3; checking the TCRdb D call of TRBD2 is not possible without DNA. The germline V gene has CDR1 MNHEY and CDR2 SVGAGI. This CDR3 has 16 residues. The CDR3 reads CASSYSPSGGRDTQYF.